The T cell receptor beta chain under discussion was sequenced for a study of T cells in Graves' hyperthyroidism and ophthalmopathy. From germline, CDR1 is GTSNPN and CDR2 SVGIG (reference sequence). This CDR3 comprises 13 residues. V was cut by 2 bases and J by 0 bases, with 7 bases left in between. Researchers took RNA transcripts and amplified the TCR beta CDR3 regions from them. HTBI primers were the set used in a first-round RT-PCR of the TCR CDR3. TCRdb redid the calling of the multiplex PCR reads with MiXCR, one entry per CDR3 protein. Altogether around 190,000 distinct CDR3 sequences are present, roughly 17% being singletons, with the ten largest covering roughly 55%. This clonotype was counted at least ten times.

This receptor was identified in a woman aged 45-59 years with Graves' hyperthyroidism. This chain uses TRBV30 with TRBJ1-2; no clear D. The specimen sequenced was blood. The CDR3 DNA sequence: TGTGCCTGGAGTCTTAGGCCTAACTATGGCTACACCTTC. It yields the protein CAWSLRPNYGYTF.